This entry describes one TCR beta chain. Patients from Seattle were sampled longitudinally, starting during active infection. Sequencing used immunoSEQ multiplex PCR; TCRdb keeps in-frame clones, though not all of them. The sample carries 200,000 to 300,000 clones, about 93% recorded once. The data originate from a study of blood T cell repertoires in COVID-19. Study summary: The origin of the acute and convalescent COVID-19 samples was the United States, Italy and Spain.

Germline assignment: CDR1 KGHSH and CDR2 LQKENI. This CDR3 has 18 amino acids. V lost 2 bases and J lost 1; bases outside the gene matches: 4. The material sequenced was peripheral blood. The V gene is TRBV18, the J gene TRBJ2-6; 11 bases match TRBD1. The source of this sequence is a man aged 30 to 39 with COVID-19, enrolled during active disease. CDR3 nucleotide sequence: TGTGCCAGCTCACCATGGGACAGGGGGTTGTCTGGGGCCAACGTCCTGACTTTC. Translated, it gives CASSPWDRGLSGANVLTF.